This is a list of T cell receptor beta chains from one sample in a study of T-cell reconstitution after alpha-beta-depleted transplantation in children. TCRdb re-called the PCR reads with MiXCR, one entry per CDR3 protein. The sample comprises a few hundred thousand distinct CDR3 sequences, roughly 8.2% of which are singletons, and approximately 8.2% rests with the top ten. The input for sequencing was peripheral blood, taken 360 days after TCRalphabeta/CD19-depleted stem cell transplant. The receptors derive from a female patient aged 2-9 years who had a stem cell transplant for Fanconi anemia, so the T cells may come from the graft donor. Both conserved end residues are part of each CDR3. The order of the fields is clone size, D gene, V gene, J gene, CDR3 protein, CDR3 DNA. A D gene is named only where the DNA matches it firmly. Only part of the rows carry a size: once, few, many, or a class if the clone is expanded.

few	.	TRBV18	TRBJ2-1	CASSPQSEQFF	TGTGCCAGCTCACCACAAAGTGAGCAGTTCTTC
.	TRBD1	TRBV20-1	TRBJ1-1	CSARPPDRAYTEAFF	TGCAGTGCTCGACCCCCGGACAGGGCGTACACTGAAGCTTTCTTT
many	.	TRBV4-3	TRBJ1-3	CASSQDRSGNTIYF	TGCGCCAGCAGCCAAGACAGGTCTGGAAACACCATATATTTT
many	TRBD2	TRBV20-1	TRBJ2-2	CSARRLAGGPVNTGELFF	TGCAGTGCTAGACGACTAGCGGGAGGGCCGGTAAACACCGGGGAGCTGTTTTTT
many	.	TRBV20-1	TRBJ2-1	CSATSRYNEQFF	TGCAGCGCTACCAGTAGATACAATGAGCAGTTCTTC
many	TRBD1	TRBV20-1	TRBJ2-7	CSANRGLAYEQYF	TGCAGTGCTAACAGGGGGCTGGCCTACGAGCAGTACTTC
many	.	TRBV3-1	TRBJ2-3	CASSQGQSLTDTQYF	TGTGCCAGCAGCCAAGGACAGTCTCTTACAGATACGCAGTATTTT
many	.	TRBV12-3/TRBV12-4	TRBJ2-2	CASSPGQGGTGELFF	TGTGCCAGCAGCCCGGGACAAGGAGGAACCGGGGAGCTGTTTTTT
many	.	TRBV12-3/TRBV12-4	TRBJ2-2	CASSLSGTTNTGELFF	TGTGCCAGCAGTTTATCCGGGACAACGAACACCGGGGAGCTGTTTTTT
many	TRBD2	TRBV7-2	TRBJ2-1	CASSRTSEDHNEQFF	TGTGCCAGCAGCCGGACTAGCGAGGACCACAATGAGCAGTTCTTC
many	.	TRBV29-1	TRBJ2-1	CSVEAGNEQFF	TGCAGCGTTGAAGCGGGAAATGAGCAGTTCTTC
many	TRBD2	TRBV5-1	TRBJ2-1	CASSYGLAGDEQFF	TGCGCCAGCAGTTACGGACTAGCTGGGGATGAGCAGTTCTTC
.	TRBD1	TRBV6-5	TRBJ1-6	CASSYTGTGGSPLHF	TGTGCCAGCAGTTACACCGGGACAGGGGGTTCACCCCTCCACTTT
many	.	TRBV2	TRBJ2-5	CASSVGGPQYF	TGTGCCAGCAGTGTCGGCGGACCCCAGTACTTC
many	.	TRBV29-1	TRBJ2-1	CSVGQTNNEQFF	TGCAGCGTTGGACAGACCAACAATGAGCAGTTCTTC
few	TRBD1	TRBV10-3	TRBJ1-2	CAISEGQGPANYGYTF	TGTGCCATCAGTGAGGGACAGGGGCCTGCTAACTATGGCTACACCTTC
.	.	TRBV4-3	TRBJ1-1	CASSKVDRGTEAFF	TGCGCCAGCAGCAAGGTTGACAGAGGCACTGAAGCTTTCTTT
.	.	TRBV18	TRBJ2-3	CASSSGQTYTDTQYF	TGTGCCAGCTCTTCTGGGCAGACATACACAGATACGCAGTATTTT
many	.	TRBV5-6	TRBJ2-7	CASSFTGRYF	TGTGCCAGCAGCTTTACGGGGCGGTACTTC
many	.	TRBV3-1	TRBJ1-1	CASSQGAGRNTEAFF	TGTGCCAGCAGCCAAGGCGCAGGCCGGAACACTGAAGCTTTCTTT
.	TRBD2	TRBV5-1	TRBJ2-1	CASTATSGDRGEQFF	TGCGCCAGCACCGCCACTAGCGGGGATCGCGGTGAGCAGTTCTTC
many	.	TRBV15	TRBJ1-3	CATSRDLADTIYF	TGTGCCACCAGCAGAGATCTTGCGGACACCATATATTTT
many	.	TRBV6-1	TRBJ1-6	CASSSQGSASPLHF	TGTGCCAGCAGCTCTCAGGGTTCCGCTTCACCCCTCCACTTT
few	.	TRBV6-2/TRBV6-3	TRBJ1-2	CASSSRQNYGYTF	TGTGCCAGCAGTTCTCGACAAAACTATGGCTACACCTTC
many	TRBD1	TRBV9	TRBJ2-1	CASSVASGQTNEQFF	TGTGCCAGCAGCGTAGCCTCGGGACAGACCAATGAGCAGTTCTTC
once	TRBD1	TRBV4-1	TRBJ2-3	CASSQDMETGGTDTQYF	TGCGCCAGCAGCCAAGATATGGAGACAGGGGGCACAGATACGCAGTATTTT
few	TRBD1	TRBV20-1	TRBJ1-5	CSAMTGSNQPQHF	TGCAGTGCTATGACAGGGAGCAATCAGCCCCAGCATTTT
many	.	TRBV20-1	TRBJ2-1	CSAGRGSSYNEQFF	TGCAGCGCAGGACGGGGGAGCTCCTACAATGAGCAGTTCTTC
.	.	TRBV7-6	TRBJ2-3	CASTYSPPLLSTDTQYF	TGTGCCAGCACCTATTCCCCGCCCCTCCTAAGCACAGATACGCAGTATTTT
many	.	TRBV27	TRBJ1-6	CASSLSVSPYNSPLHF	TGTGCCAGCAGTTTATCGGTCAGTCCCTATAATTCACCCCTCCACTTT
few	TRBD1	TRBV10-3	TRBJ2-7	CAIRPTGVSYEQYF	TGTGCCATCAGACCGACAGGGGTCTCCTACGAGCAGTACTTC
many	TRBD2	TRBV11-2	TRBJ2-6	CASSLVATSGGYYSGANVLTF	TGTGCCAGCAGCTTAGTGGCGACTAGCGGGGGGTACTACTCTGGGGCCAACGTCCTGACTTTC
.	.	TRBV7-2	TRBJ2-3	CASSLGFVLPDTQYF	TGTGCCAGCAGCTTAGGGTTTGTGCTGCCAGATACGCAGTATTTT
many	TRBD2	TRBV7-8	TRBJ2-3	CASSLSASGYSTDTQYF	TGTGCCAGCAGCTTATCGGCTAGCGGGTATAGCACAGATACGCAGTATTTT
.	TRBD2	TRBV20-1	TRBJ2-5	CSARGLARETQYF	TGCAGTGCTAGAGGACTAGCCCGGGAGACCCAGTACTTC
few	TRBD2	TRBV7-2	TRBJ2-5	CASSRDAAGGQETQYF	TGTGCCAGCAGTCGGGACGCGGCGGGGGGCCAAGAGACCCAGTACTTC
.	.	TRBV28	TRBJ1-1	CASSLPASTEAFF	TGTGCCAGCAGTTTACCGGCGAGCACTGAAGCTTTCTTT
.	.	TRBV27	TRBJ2-7	CASSPRSLAWESEQYF	TGTGCCAGCAGTCCCCGATCTCTAGCATGGGAATCCGAGCAGTACTTC
.	.	TRBV6-2/TRBV6-3	TRBJ1-2	CASIGPSVNYGYTF	TGTGCCAGCATTGGGCCCTCTGTTAACTATGGCTACACCTTC
.	.	TRBV25-1	TRBJ2-2	CASSEGSGWGVGELFF	TGTGCCAGCAGTGAAGGATCAGGATGGGGAGTCGGGGAGCTGTTTTTT
few	.	TRBV20-1	TRBJ1-6	CSASKGRYNSPLHF	TGCAGTGCTAGTAAGGGACGATATAATTCACCCCTCCACTTT
few	.	TRBV6-1	TRBJ1-1	CASSKLLGKQGEAFF	TGTGCCAGCAGTAAGTTACTCGGGAAACAGGGAGAAGCTTTCTTT
many	.	TRBV13	TRBJ1-3	CASSFQTFSGNTIYF	TGTGCCAGCAGCTTCCAGACATTCTCTGGAAACACCATATATTTT
many	.	TRBV4-3	TRBJ1-1	CASSVKVGTEAFF	TGCGCCAGCAGCGTTAAGGTGGGCACTGAAGCTTTCTTT
many	.	TRBV9	TRBJ2-1	CASSLHNEQFF	TGTGCCAGCAGCCTACACAATGAGCAGTTCTTC